This paragraph reports one T cell receptor (beta chain). This entry is derived from a study of cytomegalovirus exposure and HLA in healthy donors. The CDR3 contains 20 residues. Germline V CDR1 and CDR2: MNHEY, SMNVEV (reference sequence). J was trimmed by 8 bases and V by 4 bases; bases with no gene match: 25. PCR employed 60 Vbeta and 13 Jbeta primers. Only in-frame clones appear in the TCRdb table, and some are missing; sequencing was by immunoSEQ multiplex PCR. The table shows 140,000 or so clones, with more than 70% occurring only once. This chain links TRBV27 with TRBJ2-1; 8 bases align to TRBD1. The origin of this receptor is a middle-aged woman in good health and CMV-seronegative. The sequencing sample was made of PBMCs. The CDR3: CASSSLRGLRRGVFSDEQFF. The CDR3, as DNA: TGTGCCAGCAGTTCCCTCAGGGGGCTCCGGAGGGGGGTTTTCTCAGATGAGCAGTTCTTC.